One and the same sample provided the 20 T cell receptor beta chains below, sequenced in a study of shared clonotypes between healthy human individuals. Using immunoSEQ multiplex PCR, the repertoire was profiled, and TCRdb retains in-frame clones only, with some absent. The sample contains some 450,000 clones, roughly four fifths of which appear only once. Specimen: PBMCs. The receptors derive from a woman aged 40 to 50 in good health. Some clones in this sample may be carry-over from other donors' samples.

This chain connects TRBV2 to TRBJ1-4; D remains ambiguous. Germline CDR1 reads SNHLY; CDR2 reads FYNNEI. V was clipped by 4 bases and J by 4 bases, with 7 bases between them. This CDR3 has 13 residues. CDR3 in DNA: TGTGCCAGCAGTGTCATCCGTAATGAAAAACTGTTTTTT. Its protein product is CASSVIRNEKLFF.

The count of this clone is one. This chain joins TRBV6-5 and TRBJ2-5; D remains ambiguous. The length of the CDR3 is 15 residues. Per the germline V gene, CDR1 is MNHEY and CDR2 is SVGAGI. Trimming pared 0 bases from V and 1 base from J, leaving 9 bases between. The CDR3 DNA reads TGTGCCAGCAGTTACTCCCGGCGGACCCAAGAGACCCAGTACTTC. It specifies CASSYSRRTQETQYF.

The chain employs TRBV5-5 and TRBJ2-7; TRBD2 matches at 13 bases. V dropped 3 bases and J dropped 0; count of bases not matched to a gene: 6. This CDR3 is built from 17 residues. Germline V gives CDR1 SGHKS, CDR2 YYEKEE (reference sequence). The CDR3 sequence: CASSSPGLAGISYEQYF. CDR3 coding DNA: TGTGCCAGCAGCTCCCCGGGACTAGCGGGAATCTCCTACGAGCAGTACTTC. Drawing the rest from reference TRBV5-5 and TRBJ2-7, the complete variable domain is DAGVTQSPTHLIKTRGQQVTLRCSPISGHKSVSWYQQVLGQGPQFIFQYYEKEERGRGNFPDRFSARQFPNYSSELNVNALLLGDSALYLCASSSPGLAGISYEQYFGPGTRLTVT.

The V call is TRBV28, the J call TRBJ2-7; a possible D gene is TRBD1 (6 bases). Germline CDR1 reads MDHEN; CDR2 reads SYDVKM. V was cut by 6 bases and J by 3 bases, with 15 bases left in between. This CDR3 contains 14 residues. The CDR3 DNA reads TGTGCCAGCAGGTCACAGGGTTTCGGCTACGAGCAGTACTTC. Translating it yields CASRSQGFGYEQYF. Full variable domain (remainder filled in from reference TRBV28 and TRBJ2-7): DVKVTQSSRYLVKRTGEKVFLECVQDMDHENMFWYRQDPGLGLRLIYFSYDVKMKEKGDIPEGYSVSREKKERFSLILESASTNQTSMYLCASRSQGFGYEQYFGPGTRLTVT.

This rearrangement joins TRBV18 to TRBJ1-1; 8 nucleotides line up with TRBD1. With 3 bases clipped from V and 3 bases from J, the junction kept 3 bases outside the gene matches. From germline, CDR1 is KGHSH and CDR2 LQKENI. The CDR3 is made up of 14 amino acids. The CDR3, as DNA: TGTGCCAGCTCACCGCGGACAGGGTACACTGAAGCTTTCTTT. Protein: CASSPRTGYTEAFF. The full variable domain, with the rest looked up from reference TRBV18 and TRBJ1-1, is NAGVMQNPRHLVRRRGQEARLRCSPMKGHSHVYWYRQLPEEGLKFMVYLQKENIIDESGMPKERFSAEFPKEGPSILRIQQVVRGDSAAYFCASSPRTGYTEAFFGQGTRLTVV.

This chain uses TRBV5-3 with TRBJ2-2; 8 nucleotides align to TRBD1. TRBV5-3 belongs to the ORF category, with a function that is uncertain. V shed 4 bases, J shed 1 base, and the junction held 3 bases outside the gene matches. This CDR3 region has 15 residues. For the CDR3, the DNA is TGTGCCAGAAGCCCGGGGACAGGGAACACCGGGGAGCTGTTTTTT. As protein: CARSPGTGNTGELFF.

On this clone itself: A far larger clone is just one base off, so this is likely a read error. No conserved phenylalanine or tryptophan is present at the end of the CDR3, so a read error is the likely explanation. The chain is built from TRBV28 and TRBJ1-1; 8 nucleotides match TRBD1. CDR3 length equals 16 residues. V gave up 0 bases and J gave up 2 bases; unmatched junction bases: 5. Per germline, CDR1 MDHEN and CDR2 SYDVKM. CDR3 protein: CASSLWRTGKNTEAFV. Written as DNA, the CDR3 is TGTGCCAGCAGTTTATGGAGGACAGGGAAAAACACTGAAGCTTTCGTT.

The chain links TRBV11-2 to TRBJ1-2; D call uncertain. The V end lost 0 bases, the J end lost 0 bases, and 20 bases lay between the germline ends. The CDR3 is 19 amino acids. Germline V CDR1 and CDR2: SGHAT, FQNNGV. CDR3 amino acids: CASSLDKFGRPQANYGYTF. The CDR3 region has the DNA TGTGCCAGCAGCTTAGATAAGTTCGGCAGGCCGCAGGCTAACTATGGCTACACCTTC.

This clone was seen a few times. At the DNA level, this CDR3 is encoded by other sequences in the same sample as well. V is TRBV30 and J is TRBJ1-5; D gene uncertain. The CDR3 runs to 13 residues. V was cut by 1 base and J by 9 bases, with 13 bases left in between. The germline CDR1 and CDR2 sequences are GTSNPN and SVGIG (reference sequence). CDR3 coding DNA: TGTGCCTGGAGTGGTAGCAGTTTAGCGCCCCAGCATTTT. Protein sequence: CAWSGSSLAPQHF.

This clone came up once. The CDR3 spells CASRRQGDYGYTF. CDR3 sequence (DNA): TGTGCCAGCAGAAGACAGGGGGACTATGGCTACACCTTC. J is TRBJ1-2 and V is TRBV7-9; 9 bases map to TRBD1. CDR1 is SEHNR, CDR2 FQNEAQ, per germline (reference sequence). V was clipped by 6 bases and J by 3 bases; unmatched bases: 2. The length of the CDR3 is 13 residues.

This chain connects TRBV5-6 to TRBJ2-1, with 7 bases identical to TRBD2. The CDR3 consists of 15 residues. The germline gives CDR1 SGHDT, CDR2 YYEEEE. V shed 4 bases and J 5 bases; nucleotides not matched to a gene: 9. The CDR3 DNA follows: TGTGCCAGCAGCCGGGGGGTGACCGGCCACAATGAGCAGTTCTTC. Encoded protein: CASSRGVTGHNEQFF.

The chain uses TRBV6-6 and TRBJ1-3, with 7 bases lining up with TRBD1. V gave up 4 bases and J gave up 3 bases; unmatched junction bases: 9. This CDR3 has 16 amino acids. Germline CDR1 reads MNHNY; CDR2 reads SVGAGI (reference sequence). CDR3 bases: TGTGCCAGCAGTTCGACAGGGAATATAGTTGGAAACACCATATATTTT. Translating gives CASSSTGNIVGNTIYF.

The chain couples TRBV11-1 to TRBJ2-2, with D maybe TRBD1 (7 bases). Germline CDR1 SGHAT, CDR2 FQDESV (reference sequence). V lost 3 bases to trimming and J lost 13 bases, with 15 bases between them. The length of the CDR3 is 13 residues. The CDR3 sequence is CASSLNQGGALFF. The CDR3 DNA follows: TGTGCCAGCAGCTTGAACCAGGGGGGTGCGCTGTTTTTT. Supplemented by reference TRBV11-1 and TRBJ2-2, the full variable domain reads EAEVAQSPRYKITEKSQAVAFWCDPISGHATLYWYRQILGQGPELLVQFQDESVVDDSQLPKDRFSAERLKGVDSTLKIQPAELGDSAMYLCASSLNQGGALFFGEGSRLTVL.

The chain combines TRBV6-1 with TRBJ1-5; D gene uncertain. The germline V gene encodes CDR1 MNHNS and CDR2 SASEGT. The CDR3 length is 13 residues. V gave up 6 bases and J gave up 2 bases, with 8 bases separating them. CDR3 amino acids: CASRSGGNQPQHF. In nucleotides, the CDR3 is TGTGCCAGCAGGTCAGGTGGCAATCAGCCCCAGCATTTT.

This chain connects TRBV4-1 to TRBJ2-7; D may be TRBD1 (6 bases). The CDR3 extends over 15 amino acids. The germline V gene has CDR1 MGHRA and CDR2 YSYEKL. Between the trimmed V and J ends, which lost 0 bases and 3 bases, there was a span of 12 bases. The CDR3 loop is CASSQDRGPSYEQYF. CDR3 nucleotide sequence: TGCGCCAGCAGCCAAGACAGGGGCCCCAGCTACGAGCAGTACTTC.

The chain has TRBV5-3 and TRBJ2-1, with no clear D. TRBV5-3 is an ORF, and what it does is uncertain. CDR3 length: 17 residues. V lost 6 bases, J lost 2 bases, and 21 bases lay in between. DNA for the CDR3: TGTGCCAGAAACCTGGTGTATCAGCGAGAAACCTACAATGAGCAGTTCTTC. Encoded protein: CARNLVYQRETYNEQFF.

The chain recombines TRBV27 with TRBJ2-1; D is perhaps TRBD1 or TRBD2 (5 bases each). The CDR3 sequence is 17 residues long. Germline assignment: CDR1 MNHEY and CDR2 SMNVEV (reference sequence). The V end lost 2 bases, the J end lost 5 bases, and 19 bases lay between the germline ends. Written as DNA, the CDR3 is TGTGCCAGCAGTTTAAGAGGGCGGTCAGGGTGGGACAATGAGCAGTTCTTC. Translation gives CASSLRGRSGWDNEQFF.

This clone was seen a handful of times. This likely traces to a read error, being one base from a far larger clone. The gene calls are TRBV30 and TRBJ2-5; D might be TRBD1 (5 bases). Germline V gives CDR1 GTSNPN, CDR2 SVGIG (reference sequence). The CDR3 covers 15 residues. Trimming removed 0 bases from V and 4 bases from J, with 15 bases in between. CDR3: CAWSVLGHGRETQYF. The CDR3 nucleotides are TGTGCCTGGAGTGTACTCGGACACGGCCGAGAGACCCAGTACTTC.

In its sample, this clone was seen a few times. The gene calls are TRBV25-1 and TRBJ2-5; D is possibly TRBD2 (6 bases). Germline lookup yields CDR1 MGHDK and CDR2 SYGVNS. The V end lost 5 bases, the J end lost 5 bases, and 12 bases lay between the germline ends. The CDR3 spans 13 residues. The CDR3 DNA follows: TGTGCCAGCAGTACCGGTCGGGGGGAGACCCAGTACTTC. This sequence encodes CASSTGRGETQYF.

The chain carries TRBV5-4 and TRBJ2-7, with TRBD1 matching over 9 bases. The ends lost 4 bases at V and 3 bases at J; junction bases unmatched: 2. CDR3 length: 13 amino acids. Germline CDR1 and CDR2: SGHNT and YYREEE (reference sequence). The DNA of the CDR3 is TGTGCCAGCAGCGGGACAGGGAGCTACGAGCAGTACTTC. This encodes CASSGTGSYEQYF.